One sample yielded the 26 T cell receptor beta chains listed below, sequenced in a study of blood T cells in healthy people across ages. Combining a sample-barcoded 5' primer with a J-beta primer mix, a second PCR ran for roughly 7 to 12 cycles. TCRdb analysed the 5' RACE reads with MiXCR anew, one entry per CDR3 protein. The sample lists 1.8 million or so distinct CDR3 sequences, about two fifths occurring once. The sample taken for sequencing was blood. The receptors shown here come from a human donor in good health.

The table lists this clonotype with a few counts. The CDR3 loop is CASHYRGGDTQYF. In DNA, the CDR3 is TGTGCCAGTCATTACAGGGGGGGAGATACGCAGTATTTT. The chain combines TRBV12-3 or TRBV12-4 with TRBJ2-3, with D possibly matching TRBD1 (8 bases). Trimming removed 9 bases at V and 5 bases at J, with 15 bases between. This CDR3 has 13 amino acids.

This clonotype was recorded once. The V and J genes are TRBV6-1 and TRBJ1-1, with a tentative D call TRBD1 (6 bases). Trimming left V 5 bases short and J 7 bases short, with 11 bases between. The germline gives CDR1 MNHNS, CDR2 SASEGT. The CDR3 contains 12 residues. The CDR3 reads CASSTRGNEAFF. Here the CDR3 DNA reads TGTGCCAGCAGTACTAGGGGGAATGAAGCTTTCTTT.

The chain links TRBV6-6 to TRBJ2-1; no clear D. The last part of the DNA fits TRBJ2-7 better; the J call may be wrong. Germline CDR1 and CDR2: MNHNY and SVGAGI (reference sequence). CDR3 length equals 15 residues. DNA for the CDR3: TGTGCCAGCAGTTACCACGGCCTGAGTTACAATGAGCAGTACTTC. Its translation: CASSYHGLSYNEQYF.

There are a few counts of this clonotype. V gene TRBV6-2 or TRBV6-3 combines with J gene TRBJ2-1; D possibly corresponds to TRBD1 (5 bases). The CDR3 runs to 14 residues. From germline, CDR1 is MNHEY and CDR2 SVGEGT. Trimming pared 0 bases from V and 10 bases from J, leaving 13 bases between. CDR3: CASSYSGPWGEQFF. The CDR3 nucleotides read TGTGCCAGCAGTTACTCAGGACCTTGGGGCGAGCAGTTCTTC.

This clonotype was detected once. The chain has TRBV12-3 or TRBV12-4 and TRBJ1-1; TRBD1 agrees at 8 bases. The CDR3 runs 13 residues. Trimming cost V 5 bases and J 5 bases; bases outside gene matches: 4. CDR3 residues: CASSPTGETEAFF. The CDR3 DNA reads as TGTGCCAGCAGTCCGACAGGGGAAACTGAAGCTTTCTTT.

This clonotype was detected only a few times. The rearrangement links TRBV27 to TRBJ1-6; D is unclear. This CDR3 comprises 15 residues. The germline V and J ends were trimmed by 3 bases and 7 bases, with 13 bases remaining between them. Per germline, CDR1 MNHEY and CDR2 SMNVEV (reference sequence). CDR3 sequence reads: CASSLGGSPNSPLHF. CDR3 coding DNA: TGTGCCAGCAGTTTGGGAGGCTCTCCCAATTCACCCCTCCACTTT.

The rearrangement joins TRBV7-3 to TRBJ2-7, with D possibly TRBD2 on 6 matching bases. CDR1 and CDR2 (germline): SGHTA, FQGTGA. The CDR3 runs to 17 residues. Trimming shortened V by 2 bases and J by 3 bases, and 20 bases separated the two germline ends. The CDR3 nucleotides are TGTGCCAGCAGCTTAGGGACTGGGCAACCAAGGGGCTACGAGCAGTACTTC. As protein: CASSLGTGQPRGYEQYF.

This clonotype occurred a few times. The chain employs TRBV4-2 and TRBJ2-4; 8 bases are shared with TRBD1. CDR3 length: 16 amino acids. CDR1 LGHNA and CDR2 YNFKEQ come from the germline V gene. Trimming at V came to 3 bases and at J to 13 bases, leaving 17 bases not matched to a gene. This chain's CDR3 is CASSQGGQGLFSGQYF. CDR3 DNA: TGTGCCAGCAGCCAGGGAGGACAGGGCCTCTTTTCCGGGCAGTACTTC.

The CDR3 DNA follows: TGTGCCAGCAGCTTATATAGGTTTGGCACTGAAGCTTTCTTT. Translated: CASSLYRFGTEAFF. The chain combines TRBV7-2 with TRBJ1-1, with unresolved D. The CDR3 runs to 14 residues. Trimming took 2 bases from V and 4 from J, leaving 11 bases between them. CDR1 is SGHTA and CDR2 is FQGNSA in the germline V gene.

V and J are TRBV20-1 and TRBJ2-3, with TRBD2 matching 8 bases. V gave up 5 bases and J gave up 5 bases; unmatched junction bases: 6. The CDR3 is 13 residues long. Per germline, CDR1 DFQATT and CDR2 SNEGSKA (reference sequence). DNA of the CDR3: TGCAGTGCTGGGCGGGGGGCGGAAGATACGCAGTATTTT. It yields the protein CSAGRGAEDTQYF.

In its sample, this clonotype was seen a few times. The V call is TRBV4-3, the J call TRBJ1-1, with a possible D match to TRBD1 (5 bases). There are 15 residues in the CDR3. The V and J ends lost 0 bases and 9 bases respectively, with 17 bases between them. Germline assignment: CDR1 LGHNA and CDR2 YSLEER. The CDR3 spells CASSQENYGAGQAFF. The CDR3 DNA follows: TGCGCCAGCAGCCAAGAGAACTACGGGGCGGGTCAAGCTTTCTTT.

This clonotype was counted only a few times. The chain is built from TRBV3-1 and TRBJ2-4; a weak D match, TRBD2 (6 bases). CDR1 is LGHDT and CDR2 is YNNKEL in the germline V gene (reference sequence). Trimming took 5 bases from V and 1 from J, leaving 12 bases between them. The CDR3 has 15 amino acids. This CDR3 is CASSSRLVAKNIQYF. CDR3 bases: TGTGCCAGCAGCTCACGACTAGTTGCCAAAAACATTCAGTACTTC.

This clonotype was recorded only once. The rearrangement joins TRBV6-2 or TRBV6-3 to TRBJ2-7; D might be TRBD1 (5 bases). Germline V gene sequence: CDR1 MNHEY, CDR2 SVGEGT. Trimming pared 0 bases from V and 0 bases from J, leaving 9 bases between. The CDR3 has 15 residues. CDR3 in DNA: TGTGCCAGCAGTTACTCCAGGGTGTCCTCCTACGAGCAGTACTTC. It translates to CASSYSRVSSYEQYF.

The CDR3 nucleotides read TGTGCCAGCAGCGTAGAGTTGGGCTACAGCGGGGAGACCCAGTACTTC. This gives the protein CASSVELGYSGETQYF. The J gene is TRBJ2-5, the V gene TRBV9; tentatively, D is TRBD2 (6 bases). Germline V gene lookup returns CDR1 SGDLS and CDR2 YYNGEE. V lost 0 bases and J 5 bases, leaving 17 bases between the germline ends. This CDR3 contains 16 residues.

This clonotype was seen only a few times. This CDR3 reads CASSSTLLAKNIQYF. CDR3 coding DNA: TGTGCCAGCAGTTCGACACTCCTAGCCAAAAACATTCAGTACTTC. The rearrangement uses TRBV12-3 or TRBV12-4 and TRBJ2-4; no clear D. This CDR3 is built from 15 residues. The germline V and J ends were trimmed by 4 bases and 0 bases, with 10 bases remaining between them.

The J gene is TRBJ2-5, the V gene TRBV7-3; 14 positions match TRBD2. Germline CDR1 is SGHTA and CDR2 is FQGTGA. Unmatched junction bases numbered 6, after V lost 5 bases and J lost 4 bases. This CDR3 spans 16 amino acids. CDR3 region: CASSIGLAGGVETQYF. In nucleotides, the CDR3 is TGTGCCAGCAGCATTGGACTAGCGGGGGGTGTAGAGACCCAGTACTTC.

The chain is built from TRBV20-1 and TRBJ2-7; tentatively, D is TRBD2 (6 bases). CDR3 length: 15 residues. Trimming pared 5 bases from V and 4 bases from J, leaving 21 bases between. CDR1 DFQATT and CDR2 SNEGSKA come from the germline V gene (reference sequence). CDR3 bases: TGCAGTGCTGAGCGCCTCGGGACTCTTGAGTACGAGCAGTACTTC. Residues: CSAERLGTLEYEQYF.

This chain links TRBV6-6 with TRBJ1-2; TRBD1 might be the D (5 bases). CDR3 length equals 15 residues. Germline V gene lookup returns CDR1 MNHNY and CDR2 SVGAGI (reference sequence). V was trimmed by 0 bases and J by 2 bases, leaving 10 bases between them. The CDR3 DNA reads TGTGCCAGCAGTTACTCTCGGGGGGGAAACTATGGCTACACCTTC. Encoded protein: CASSYSRGGNYGYTF.

The rearrangement uses TRBV7-2 and TRBJ1-1, with D possibly TRBD1 on 5 matching bases. The CDR3 has 12 amino acids. Germline CDR1 reads SGHTA; CDR2 reads FQGNSA. V shed 5 bases and J shed 7 bases, with 11 bases lying between them. CDR3 in DNA: TGTGCCAGCAGCGAATGGGGCGGTGAAGCTTTCTTT. It encodes CASSEWGGEAFF.

The chain employs TRBV7-2 and TRBJ2-4; D ambiguous. The end of the DNA aligns better with TRBJ2-7, so the J call may be wrong. The length of the CDR3 is 14 residues. Germline CDR1 SGHTA, CDR2 FQGNSA. The DNA of the CDR3 is TGTGCCAGCAGCCATGGACCCCCGCCCTACGAGCAGTACTTC. It is translated as CASSHGPPPYEQYF.

The CDR3 protein is CAATGNGDNEQFF. The DNA of the CDR3 is TGTGCCGCCACGGGTAACGGGGACAATGAGCAGTTCTTC. The chain combines TRBV10-3 with TRBJ2-1; D is perhaps TRBD2 (5 bases). Trimming pared 11 bases from V and 5 bases from J, leaving 16 bases between. The CDR3 is 13 residues long. CDR1 and CDR2 from the germline V gene are ENHRY and SYGVKD.

This clonotype was observed a handful of times. The V call is TRBV4-1, the J call TRBJ1-4, with TRBD1 as a possible D gene (5 bases). V lost 3 bases to trimming and J lost 11 bases, with 22 bases between them. CDR1 and CDR2 from the germline V gene are MGHRA and YSYEKL. This CDR3 comprises 16 residues. The CDR3 nucleotides are TGCGCCAGCAGCCACGGGGCGTCGGACGCCACTGGGAAACTGTTTTTT. This encodes CASSHGASDATGKLFF.

There are a few counts of this clonotype. J is TRBJ1-2 and V is TRBV4-3; D not resolved. V gave up 6 bases and J gave up 6 bases, with 14 bases separating them. This CDR3 region has 13 residues. Germline lookup yields CDR1 LGHNA and CDR2 YSLEER. In nucleotides, the CDR3 is TGCGCCAGCAGACATGCGGAGGGAAATGGCTACACCTTC. Translating gives CASRHAEGNGYTF.

The chain is built from TRBV24-1 and TRBJ2-5; the D is unclear. The CDR3 consists of 12 residues. Germline CDR1 reads KGHDR; CDR2 reads SFDVKD. Trimming shortened V by 1 base and J by 5 bases, and 4 bases separated the two germline ends. CDR3 nucleotides: TGTGCCACCAGTGATTTCTGGGAGACCCAGTACTTC. Translating it yields CATSDFWETQYF.

The gene calls are TRBV5-6 and TRBJ2-5, with 12 bases matching TRBD2. Per the germline V gene, CDR1 is SGHDT and CDR2 is YYEEEE. The junction had 6 bases not matched to a gene; V was cut back by 4 bases and J by 5 bases. CDR3 length equals 15 residues. In DNA form, the CDR3 reads TGTGCCAGCAGCGAACAGACTAGCGGGGGTGAGACCCAGTACTTC. Protein sequence: CASSEQTSGGETQYF.

This clonotype appeared a few times. The V gene is TRBV4-1, the J gene TRBJ2-7; TRBD1 is a possible D gene (6 bases). The germline V gene has CDR1 MGHRA and CDR2 YSYEKL. Trimming left V 0 bases short and J 0 bases short, with 18 bases between. The CDR3 totals 18 residues. The CDR3 protein is CASSQDRGTRGYSYEQYF. As DNA, the CDR3 is TGCGCCAGCAGCCAAGATAGGGGGACCAGGGGCTACTCCTACGAGCAGTACTTC.